The clone carrying this T cell receptor beta chain appeared once. Its target is not known. These data come from a study of cytomegalovirus exposure and HLA in healthy donors. Findings and limits, study-wide: The study flagged some 170 TCR beta chains as cytomegalovirus-associated. DRB1 showed the most TCR associations and HLA-C the fewest in a later analysis, as rates varied by HLA locus. Serostatus for CMV was the only available immune exposure information. Earlier analysis yielded a pattern in which most TCR beta V segments were productive about 87% or about 30% of the time.

The CDR3 loop spans 15 amino acids. The ends lost 6 bases at V and 2 bases at J; junction bases unmatched: 10. CDR1 is SQVTM and CDR2 is ANQGSEA in the germline V gene. The study ran its PCR with 60 Vbeta and 13 Jbeta primers. TCRdb's copy holds only in-frame clones and misses some; the assay was immunoSEQ multiplex PCR. Here the sample spans about 120,000 clones, 77% being singletons. The chain uses TRBV29-1 and TRBJ2-3, with TRBD2 matching over 8 bases. This clonotype was obtained from a man between 40 and 49 years old in good health and CMV-seropositive. Sequencing used PBMCs. CDR3: CSVGRSGGYTDTQYF. Here the CDR3 DNA reads TGCAGCGTGGGTCGGAGCGGGGGATACACAGATACGCAGTATTTT.